Each of the 13 T cell receptor beta chains below was sequenced from the same sample in a study of OX40 agonist ivuxolimab in advanced cancers. The library was obtained by the immunoSEQ multiplex PCR assay. The clones in this table, taken by TCRdb from immuneACCESS, are in-frame only. Not every clone is retained; where verified, under half of the shortfall comes from an unresolved V gene, and the cause of the rest is unknown. The table for this sample lists over 90,000 clones; 80% to 90% of them were counted only once. The ten most abundant clones make up around 1.8% of the sample. The sample in question was CD4+ or CD8+ T cells sorted from blood, obtained in a trial of the OX40 agonist ivuxolimab. These receptor sequences come from an adult with an advanced solid tumor such as melanoma, head and neck, liver or kidney cancer.

J is TRBJ2-1 and V is TRBV23-1, with 12 nucleotides matching TRBD2. TRBV23-1 is recorded as an ORF, its role being uncertain. CDR3 length: 24 amino acids. With 2 bases clipped from V and 4 bases from J, the junction kept 27 bases outside the gene matches. CDR3 residues: CASSQLTLPQGARKTSGSYNEQFF. The CDR3 DNA reads TGCGCCAGCAGTCAACTTACCCTCCCTCAGGGGGCGCGAAAGACTAGCGGGAGTTACAATGAGCAGTTCTTC.

V and J are TRBV7-8 and TRBJ1-5; D is possibly TRBD1 (6 bases). The CDR3 totals 13 residues. Trimming stripped 5 bases from V and 4 bases from J, with 9 bases between. Germline V gives CDR1 SGHVS, CDR2 FQNEAQ. The CDR3 DNA reads as TGTGCCAGCAGCCCGGACAGAAATCAGCCCCAGCATTTT. Residues: CASSPDRNQPQHF. The complete variable domain, with remaining parts taken from reference TRBV7-8 and TRBJ1-5, reads GAGVSQSPRYKVAKRGQDVALRCDPISGHVSLFWYQQALGQGPEFLTYFQNEAQLDKSGLPSDRFFAERPEGSVSTLKIQRTQQEDSAVYLCASSPDRNQPQHFGDGTRLSIL.

This sequence joins TRBV5-6 and TRBJ2-2; 8 bases fit TRBD2. Germline lookup yields CDR1 SGHDT and CDR2 YYEEEE. With 7 bases clipped from V and 4 bases from J, the junction kept 15 bases outside the gene matches. The CDR3 runs to 17 residues. CDR3 in amino acids: CASFLLAGRSSTGELFF. CDR3 sequence (DNA): TGTGCCAGCTTCCTCTTAGCGGGAAGGTCCAGCACCGGGGAGCTGTTTTTT.

The rearrangement uses TRBV6-5 and TRBJ1-3; D is possibly TRBD1 (6 bases). V lost 6 bases and J 7 bases, leaving 19 bases between the germline ends. This CDR3 spans 15 amino acids. Germline loops: CDR1 MNHEY, CDR2 SVGAGI. The CDR3 DNA sequence: TGTGCCAGCAGCCAGAACAGGGTCTGGGGTAACACCATATATTTT. Amino acids: CASSQNRVWGNTIYF.

The rearrangement uses TRBV30 and TRBJ2-2, with a tentative D call TRBD2 (5 bases). From germline, CDR1 is GTSNPN and CDR2 SVGIG (reference sequence). V was cut by 5 bases and J by 4 bases, with 14 bases left in between. The CDR3 is 14 amino acids. CDR3 in amino acids: CAWGRGVVTGELFF. The CDR3 coding sequence is TGTGCCTGGGGGAGAGGAGTGGTCACCGGGGAGCTGTTTTTT.

The chain has TRBV15 and TRBJ2-1; 9 positions agree with TRBD2. The CDR3 totals 15 residues. The V gene end was trimmed by 0 bases and the J gene end by 9 bases; junction bases not matched to a gene: 6. The V gene's germline CDR1 is LNHNV and CDR2 YYDKDF (reference sequence). The DNA of the CDR3 is TGTGCCACCAGCAGAGAGCGGGAGGGTTCGGGTGAGCAGTTCTTC. Translation: CATSREREGSGEQFF.

The chain couples TRBV27 to TRBJ2-3, with D tentatively TRBD1 (5 bases). Germline V gene data show CDR1 as MNHEY and CDR2 as SMNVEV (reference sequence). The CDR3 runs 13 residues. Trimming stripped 8 bases from V and 9 bases from J, with 18 bases between. This CDR3 is CASGNLQDHTQYF. In DNA, the CDR3 is TGTGCCAGCGGAAACTTACAGGATCACACGCAGTATTTT.

This chain connects TRBV5-1 to TRBJ2-7; 11 bases align to TRBD1. Trimming cost V 4 bases and J 0 bases; bases outside gene matches: 3. Germline CDR1 and CDR2: SGHRS and YFSETQ. The CDR3 has 15 amino acids. The CDR3 nucleotides are TGCGCCAGCAGCACCGGACAGGGGGCCTCCTACGAGCAGTACTTC. Protein: CASSTGQGASYEQYF.

The CDR3 coding sequence is TGTGCCAGCAGCTTAGACTCGGGAGGGACCTACGAGCAGTACTTC. Residues: CASSLDSGGTYEQYF. The genes are TRBV7-2 and TRBJ2-7; 8 bases agree with TRBD2. Losses at the gene ends were 1 base for V and 2 bases for J; bases not matched to a gene: 4. This CDR3 spans 15 amino acids. Germline V gene sequence: CDR1 SGHTA, CDR2 FQGNSA.

The V and J genes are TRBV18 and TRBJ1-1; D gene ambiguous. Looked up from germline, CDR1 is KGHSH and CDR2 is LQKENI. The CDR3 covers 14 residues. The V end lost 3 bases, the J end lost 3 bases, and 11 bases lay between the germline ends. CDR3 in amino acids: CASSPPGGYTEAFF. CDR3 sequence (DNA): TGTGCCAGCTCACCTCCAGGTGGTTACACTGAAGCTTTCTTT.

The chain is built from TRBV6-1 and TRBJ2-3; possibly TRBD1 or TRBD2 for D (6 bases each). The CDR3 runs to 14 residues. Germline-derived CDR1 and CDR2 are MNHNS and SASEGT. V was shortened by 6 bases and J by 0 bases, with 10 bases between the two germline ends. CDR3 DNA sequence: TGTGCCAGCAGGGGGGGCGGGAGCACAGATACGCAGTATTTT. The encoded protein is CASRGGGSTDTQYF.

The chain has TRBV6-5 and TRBJ2-3, with TRBD2 as a possible D gene (5 bases). Germline V CDR1 and CDR2: MNHEY, SVGAGI. Trimming cost V 5 bases and J 0 bases, with 9 bases left between them. The CDR3 extends over 14 amino acids. The CDR3 region is CASSRRTSTDTQYF. The CDR3 coding sequence is TGTGCCAGCAGTCGCAGGACTAGCACAGATACGCAGTATTTT.

The V call is TRBV5-5, the J call TRBJ2-5, with D hard to call. V was pared by 4 bases and J by 2 bases, with 6 bases between. Per the germline V gene, CDR1 is SGHKS and CDR2 is YYEKEE (reference sequence). This CDR3 region has 12 residues. The CDR3 loop reads CASSPGQETQYF. DNA for the CDR3: TGTGCCAGCAGCCCTGGGCAAGAGACCCAGTACTTC.